This TCR beta chain was recovered during a study of technical replicates of blood from a handful of donors (TCRdb year 2017). V is clipped by 0 bases and J by 2 bases, and the sequence between their germline boundaries is 9 bases long. The CDR1 and CDR2 encoded by the germline V gene are SGHTA and FQGNSA. The CDR3 sequence holds 15 residues, the cysteine and phenylalanine included. The retained sequence is limited to the CDR3, 45 bases, with the frame set at the first base. The library was generated by the immunoSEQ multiplex PCR assay. TCRdb obtained this table from immuneACCESS and retained in-frame rearrangements with V and J assigned. These tables miss some clones; where compared with another copy, unresolved V genes account for less than half of the shortfall, and the remainder is unexplained. This sample lists 77,000 or so clones; over 85% were detected once. The ten largest clonotypes hold roughly 0.39% of the sample.

Worth noting for this clone: Its antigen is currently not known. No base-level quality is on record; no much larger clone is a single base apart.

The V and J genes are TRBV7-2 and TRBJ2-3; no confident D gene assignment can be made. The material sequenced was T cells isolated from PBMCs. This clonotype was obtained from a human donor in good health. The CDR3 corresponds to CASSLAPQDTDTQYF. The nucleotide sequence is given as TGTGCCAGCAGCTTAGCTCCCCAGGACACAGATACGCAGTATTTT.